This TCR beta chain is drawn from a study of T cell responses to AZD1222 COVID-19 vaccine. The method was immunoSEQ multiplex PCR; TCRdb's version includes in-frame clones alone and lacks a portion of them. The sample yields about 140,000 clones, approximately 93% seen once. Study results and limitations: When two AZD1222 doses had been given, Spike-specific TCR breadth and depth rose. Seropositive AZD1222 recipients at baseline numbered only six or seven. Across spike, vaccine-associated CD4 TCRs were found, dominant at 160-218 and 743-854. In a largely white British group with more females than males, clonal diversity was possibly underestimated.

Note on this clone: Its specificity is not known.

V gave up 6 bases and J gave up 6 bases, with 18 bases separating them. There are 14 residues in the CDR3. Germline values: CDR1 MNHEY, CDR2 SVGAGI. Sequenced material: peripheral blood, taken on day 0 of MenACWY control vaccination. V gene TRBV6-5 combines with J gene TRBJ2-7; weak D call: TRBD2 (5 bases). The TCR sequence derives from an adult in good health. DNA for the CDR3: TGTGCCAGCAGCCCAGTCTCGGGGTTCGGCGAGCAGTACTTC. Encoded protein: CASSPVSGFGEQYF.